Sequencing of this T cell receptor (beta chain) was carried out in a study of identical twins. Points from the study as a whole: The conclusions drew on cross-sectional statistical analysis instead of tracking the same donors. Invariant cells of the MAIT and iNKT types might have partly distorted the zero-insertion analyses.

Only healthy Caucasians were included as donors. Each CDR3 protein is one row after TCRdb ran MiXCR on the 5' RACE reads. The table lists about 300,000 distinct CDR3 sequences, roughly 12% of them singletons. This clonotype was picked up a small number of times. The antigen is undetermined. The length of the CDR3 is 18 residues. Per the germline V gene, CDR1 is MNHEY and CDR2 is SVGEGT. Trimming cost V 2 bases and J 1 base; bases outside gene matches: 7. The data were also submitted as part of a second study, on yellow fever vaccine responses in identical twins.

The receptor was isolated from a woman between 18 and 30 years old in good health. The rearrangement joins TRBV6-2 or TRBV6-3 to TRBJ2-2; TRBD2 matches at 10 bases. Source material: CD8+ T cells sorted from blood. Here the CDR3 DNA reads TGTGCCAGCAGTTACCAACTTATAGCGGGAGGGAACACCGGGGAGCTGTTTTTT. Amino acids: CASSYQLIAGGNTGELFF.